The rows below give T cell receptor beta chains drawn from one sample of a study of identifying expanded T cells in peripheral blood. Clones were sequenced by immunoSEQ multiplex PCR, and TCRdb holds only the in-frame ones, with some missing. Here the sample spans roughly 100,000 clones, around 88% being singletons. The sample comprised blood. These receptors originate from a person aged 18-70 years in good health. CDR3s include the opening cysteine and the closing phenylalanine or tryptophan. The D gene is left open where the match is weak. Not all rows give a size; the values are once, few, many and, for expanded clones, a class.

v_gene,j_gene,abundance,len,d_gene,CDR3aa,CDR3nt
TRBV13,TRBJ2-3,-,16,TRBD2,CASSLAGTSGEDTQYF,TGTGCCAGCAGCTTAGCCGGGACTAGCGGGGAGGATACGCAGTATTTT
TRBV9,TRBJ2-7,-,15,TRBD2,CASSPSGGPTYEQYF,TGTGCCAGCAGCCCAAGCGGGGGACCTACCTACGAGCAGTACTTC
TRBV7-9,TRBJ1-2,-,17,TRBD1,CASSRGQGQIPNYGYTF,TGTGCCAGCAGCCGCGGACAGGGCCAAATCCCTAACTATGGCTACACCTTC
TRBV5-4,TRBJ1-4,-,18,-,CASSSTLGGPPTNEKLFF,TGTGCCAGCAGCTCGACCCTGGGGGGGCCCCCAACTAATGAAAAACTGTTTTTT
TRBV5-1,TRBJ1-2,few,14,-,CASTDSPGGDGYTF,TGCGCCAGCACCGACTCACCGGGGGGAGATGGCTACACCTTC
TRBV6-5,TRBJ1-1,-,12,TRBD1,CASTRGGTEAFF,TGTGCCAGCACCAGGGGGGGGACTGAAGCTTTCTTT
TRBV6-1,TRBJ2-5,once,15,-,CASSGAQGGQETQYF,TGTGCCAGCAGTGGGGCTCAAGGGGGACAAGAGACCCAGTACTTC
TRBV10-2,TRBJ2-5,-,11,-,CASSEVETQYF,TGCGCCAGCAGTGAGGTGGAGACCCAGTACTTC
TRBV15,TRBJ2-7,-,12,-,CATSGGGLEQYF,TGTGCCACCAGCGGCGGCGGGCTCGAGCAGTACTTC
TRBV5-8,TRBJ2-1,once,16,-,CASSLDGGAPPNEQFF,TGTGCCAGCAGCTTGGATGGGGGAGCCCCCCCCAATGAGCAGTTCTTC
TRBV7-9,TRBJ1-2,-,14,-,CASSLGAFNYGYTF,TGTGCCAGCAGCCTCGGGGCTTTTAACTATGGCTACACCTTC
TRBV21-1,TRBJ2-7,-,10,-,CASRAVEQYF,TGTGCCAGCAGGGCGGTAGAGCAGTACTTC
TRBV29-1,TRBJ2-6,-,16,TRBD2,CSVFGGGLSGANVLTF,TGCAGCGTTTTCGGGGGAGGGCTCTCTGGGGCCAACGTCCTGACTTTC
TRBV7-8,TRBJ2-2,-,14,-,CASSANSNTGELFF,TGTGCCAGCAGCGCCAATTCGAACACCGGGGAGCTGTTTTTT
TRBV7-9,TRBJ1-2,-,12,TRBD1,CASSPVDRAVTF,TGTGCCAGCAGCCCGGTGGACAGGGCAGTTACCTTC
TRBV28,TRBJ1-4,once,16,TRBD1,CASSSPAGTGSEKLFF,TGTGCCAGCAGTTCGCCGGCCGGGACAGGGAGTGAAAAACTGTTTTTT
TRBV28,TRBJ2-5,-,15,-,CASSLGGKYQETQYF,TGTGCCAGCAGTTTAGGGGGAAAGTACCAAGAGACCCAGTACTTC
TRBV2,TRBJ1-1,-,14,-,CASSEGVGNTEAFF,TGTGCCAGCAGTGAAGGGGTAGGAAACACTGAAGCTTTCTTT
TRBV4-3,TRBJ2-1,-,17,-,CASSQELKLAFYNEQFF,TGCGCCAGCAGCCAAGAGTTAAAACTAGCCTTCTACAATGAGCAGTTCTTC
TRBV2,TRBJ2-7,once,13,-,CASSVGLAYEQYF,TGTGCCAGCAGTGTCGGGTTGGCCTACGAGCAGTACTTC
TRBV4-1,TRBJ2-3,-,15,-,CASSQWGAGTDTQYF,TGCGCCAGCAGCCAATGGGGGGCGGGGACAGATACGCAGTATTTT
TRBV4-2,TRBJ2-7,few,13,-,CASSQMTSYEQYF,TGTGCCAGCAGCCAGATGACATCTTACGAGCAGTACTTC
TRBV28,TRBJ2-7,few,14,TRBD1,CASSPLTGSYEQYF,TGTGCCAGCAGTCCCTTGACAGGGTCCTACGAGCAGTACTTC
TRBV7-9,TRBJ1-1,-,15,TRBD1,CASSPLQGVNTEAFF,TGTGCCAGCAGCCCTCTACAGGGGGTGAACACTGAAGCTTTCTTT
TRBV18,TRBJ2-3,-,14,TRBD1,CASSPLQGTDTQYF,TGTGCCAGCTCACCACTACAGGGGACAGATACGCAGTATTTT
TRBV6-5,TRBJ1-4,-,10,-,CASINEKLFF,TGTGCCAGCATTAATGAAAAACTGTTTTTT
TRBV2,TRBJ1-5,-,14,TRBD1,CASEPDDRDQPQHF,TGTGCCTCCGAGCCCGATGACAGGGATCAGCCCCAGCATTTT
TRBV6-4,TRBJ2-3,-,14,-,CASSDSRGADTQYF,TGTGCCAGCAGTGACTCGAGGGGGGCAGATACGCAGTATTTT
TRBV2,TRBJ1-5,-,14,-,CASSTGSSNQPQHF,TGTGCCAGCAGTACAGGGTCTAGCAATCAGCCCCAGCATTTT
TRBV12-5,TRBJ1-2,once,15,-,CASARDGGALYGYTF,TGTGCTAGTGCCCGGGACGGAGGGGCTCTCTATGGCTACACCTTC
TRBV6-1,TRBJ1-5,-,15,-,CASSGIVQLTQPQHF,TGTGCCAGCAGTGGAATAGTACAGCTCACTCAGCCCCAGCATTTT
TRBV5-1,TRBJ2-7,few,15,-,CASSLSGGRSYEQYF,TGCGCCAGCAGCTTGTCGGGCGGGCGCTCCTACGAGCAGTACTTC
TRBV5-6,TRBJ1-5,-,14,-,CASSLSSGSQPQHF,TGTGCCAGCAGCTTGTCCTCGGGATCCCAGCCCCAGCATTTT
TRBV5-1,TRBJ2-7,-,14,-,CASSSNAGSYEQYF,TGCGCCAGCAGCTCTAATGCAGGTTCCTACGAGCAGTACTTC
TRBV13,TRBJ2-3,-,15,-,CASSSRGLLADTQYF,TGTGCCAGCAGCTCTAGGGGTCTACTAGCAGATACGCAGTATTTT
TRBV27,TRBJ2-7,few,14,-,CASTRGRGPDEQYF,TGTGCCAGCACCCGTGGGAGGGGGCCCGACGAGCAGTACTTC
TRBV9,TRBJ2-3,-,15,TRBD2,CASSTGGVSTDTQYF,TGTGCCAGCAGCACTGGGGGGGTTAGCACAGATACGCAGTATTTT
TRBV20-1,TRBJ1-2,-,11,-,CSANTGTSRSF,TGCAGTGCTAATACCGGGACGTCTAGGTCCTTC
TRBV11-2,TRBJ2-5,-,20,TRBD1,CASSLDAADRGTHLRETQYF,TGTGCCAGCAGCTTAGACGCCGCTGACAGGGGTACCCACTTGCGAGAGACCCAGTACTTC
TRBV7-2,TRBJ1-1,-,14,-,CASSFGRENTEAFF,TGTGCCAGCAGCTTCGGCAGGGAGAACACTGAAGCTTTCTTT